The present entry profiles one TCR beta chain with its context. The junction differs from germline at one of its ends, possibly a read error. This specimen belongs to a study of regulatory T cells in long-lasting Graves disease. CDR3 regions were amplified by Arm-PCR using iRepertoire HTBI primers to build TCR beta libraries. One entry per CDR3 protein, called by TCRdb with MiXCR from the multiplex PCR reads. Here the sample spans about 450,000 distinct CDR3 sequences, around 15% being singletons. Germline CDR1 and CDR2: SGHTA and FQGNSA. The CDR3 is 14 amino acids. Noted time point: newly diagnosed GD, antithyroid drugs for less than 3 months. Extracted PBMC RNA gave rise to the TCR library. These same records also appear under a second study, on T cells in Graves' hyperthyroidism and ophthalmopathy. That source adds: With a median lead of 6.5 months before onset, the model predicted ophthalmopathy.

Material: peripheral blood mononuclear cells (PBMCs), obtained at new diagnosis, from a patient treated with antithyroid drugs. The V gene is TRBV7-2, the J gene TRBJ2-6, with D possibly being TRBD1 (5 bases). The TCR was taken from a woman aged 25 to 39 with Graves disease. The CDR3 spells CGSSLDTGANVLTF. The CDR3 bases are TGTGGCAGCAGCTTGGACACAGGGGCCAACGTCCTGACTTTC.